This T cell receptor beta chain was identified during a study of T cell responses to AZD1222 COVID-19 vaccine. Study-wide results and limits: Dominant CD4 TCR responses targeted spike regions 160-218 and 743-854. The sample set comprised mostly white British donors with more females, and clonal diversity was possibly underestimated.

Germline V lookup: CDR1 SGDLS, CDR2 YYNGEE. This CDR3 spans 14 amino acids. The V gene end was trimmed by 4 bases and the J gene end by 5 bases; junction bases not matched to a gene: 8. In the case of this clone: Its antigen is still unknown.

Clones were read by immunoSEQ multiplex PCR, and TCRdb kept only the in-frame ones, dropping some. Altogether approximately 150,000 clones are present, 90% to 95% being singletons, with the ten largest covering around 1%. This chain uses TRBV9 with TRBJ2-7; 8 nucleotides match TRBD2. Material: peripheral blood, obtained 28 days after the second AZD1222 dose. This receptor was identified in an adult who received the AZD1222 COVID-19 vaccine. CDR3 sequence (DNA): TGTGCCAGCAGCCTTTCGGGGGGGGAGCACGAGCAGTACTTC. This translates into CASSLSGGEHEQYF.